What follows are 10 T cell receptor beta chains derived from one specimen sequenced in a study of T cell clonotyping in hematopoietic cell transplantation. Data came from immunoSEQ multiplex PCR; TCRdb stores just in-frame clones and leaves some out. Of about 36,000 clones listed, approximately 89% are singletons. Sequenced material: peripheral blood mononuclear cells. The source of these receptors is a woman between 35 and 50 years old in good health. Some clones in this sample may be carry-over from other donors' samples.

This chain joins TRBV6-1 and TRBJ1-5, with 11 bases that match TRBD1. The germline CDR1 and CDR2 sequences are MNHNS and SASEGT. This CDR3 has 12 amino acids. Trimming removed 10 bases from V and 7 bases from J; junction bases left unmatched: 3. The CDR3, as DNA: TGTGCCACCCGGACAGGGGGCCAGCCCCAGCATTTT. Translated, it gives CATRTGGQPQHF.

This sequence joins TRBV5-6 and TRBJ1-1; D remains unclear. The CDR3 sequence is 13 residues long. Germline V CDR1 and CDR2: SGHDT, YYEEEE. The ends were cut back, 0 bases at V and 11 bases at J, with 14 bases in the middle. DNA of the CDR3: TGTGCCAGCAGCTTGGCGGGGTCTGGCGTCGCTTTCTTT. It yields the protein CASSLAGSGVAFF.

The J gene is TRBJ2-7, the V gene TRBV7-9; D ambiguous. The CDR3 is 15 residues long. The germline CDR1 and CDR2 sequences are SEHNR and FQNEAQ (reference sequence). Trimming removed 0 bases from V and 0 bases from J, with 9 bases in between. CDR3 sequence reads: CASSLAPPISYEQYF. In DNA, the CDR3 is TGTGCCAGCAGCTTAGCCCCTCCCATCTCCTACGAGCAGTACTTC.

This chain joins TRBV9 and TRBJ2-2, with D unresolved. From germline, CDR1 is SGDLS and CDR2 YYNGEE. CDR3 size: 12 residues. The germline V and J ends were trimmed by 0 bases and 8 bases, with 5 bases remaining between them. The CDR3 loop is CASSVVAGELFF. The CDR3 nucleotides are TGTGCCAGCAGCGTAGTGGCGGGGGAGCTGTTTTTT.

This clone was observed a few times. J is TRBJ2-6 and V is TRBV28; D assignment may be TRBD1 or TRBD2 (5 bases each). V lost 4 bases and J lost 0, with 13 bases in between. The germline V gene encodes CDR1 MDHEN and CDR2 SYDVKM. This CDR3 region has 17 residues. CDR3 loop: CASSYRDRSSGANVLTF. CDR3 bases: TGTGCCAGCAGTTACCGGGACCGAAGCTCTGGGGCCAACGTCCTGACTTTC.

The chain recombines TRBV9 with TRBJ1-1; the D gene is possibly TRBD1 (6 bases). Germline lookup yields CDR1 SGDLS and CDR2 YYNGEE. Trimming pared 2 bases from V and 3 bases from J, leaving 14 bases between. The CDR3 covers 15 residues. CDR3 in DNA: TGTGCCAGCAGCGTTGACGGGGGCGCTGACACTGAAGCTTTCTTT. Translating it yields CASSVDGGADTEAFF.

This clone is deemed medium-sized. This chain links TRBV6-1 with TRBJ2-7, with 10 positions matching TRBD1. From germline, CDR1 is MNHNS and CDR2 SASEGT. This CDR3 is 16 amino acids long. V dropped 4 bases and J dropped 3; count of bases not matched to a gene: 9. The CDR3 nucleotides read TGTGCCAGCAGTGTGATAGCCGGGACAGGGGACTACGAGCAGTACTTC. This gives the protein CASSVIAGTGDYEQYF.

CDR3 nucleotides: TGTGCCAGCAGTTTTAAGGGGGCGCGTGGAAACACCATATATTTT. Amino acids: CASSFKGARGNTIYF. This rearrangement joins TRBV27 to TRBJ1-3, with 7 bases lining up with TRBD1. Germline CDR1 and CDR2: MNHEY and SMNVEV (reference sequence). V gave up 3 bases and J gave up 3 bases; unmatched junction bases: 5. The CDR3 has 15 residues.

The J gene is TRBJ2-7, the V gene TRBV2; D is uncertain. V was cut by 1 base and J by 6 bases, with 7 bases left in between. The CDR3 sequence is 12 residues long. CDR1 is SNHLY, CDR2 FYNNEI, per germline. The CDR3 here is CASSEEGLEQYF. DNA for the CDR3: TGTGCCAGCAGTGAAGAGGGCCTCGAGCAGTACTTC.

The genes are TRBV19 and TRBJ2-3; unclear D gene. The CDR3 has 13 amino acids. Germline V gene lookup returns CDR1 LNHDA and CDR2 SQIVND (reference sequence). V was clipped by 6 bases and J by 0 bases, with 7 bases between them. The DNA of the CDR3 is TGTGCCAGTAGCCTGGGTAGCACAGATACGCAGTATTTT. This codes for CASSLGSTDTQYF.